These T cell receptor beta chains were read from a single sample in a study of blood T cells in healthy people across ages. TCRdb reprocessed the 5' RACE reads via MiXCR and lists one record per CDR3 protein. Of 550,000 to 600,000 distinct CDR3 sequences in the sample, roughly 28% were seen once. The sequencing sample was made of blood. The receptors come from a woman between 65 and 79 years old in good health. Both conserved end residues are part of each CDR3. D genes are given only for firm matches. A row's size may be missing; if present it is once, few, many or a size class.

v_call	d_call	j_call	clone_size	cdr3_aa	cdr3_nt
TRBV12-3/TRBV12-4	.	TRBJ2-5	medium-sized	CASSLRDEGQETQYF	TGTGCCAGCAGTCTCCGGGACGAGGGTCAAGAGACCCAGTACTTC
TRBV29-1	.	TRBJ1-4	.	CSVEAWGSATNEKLFF	TGCAGCGTCGAAGCGTGGGGGTCTGCAACTAATGAAAAACTGTTTTTT
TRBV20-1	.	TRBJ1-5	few	CSARVGAFPPSNQPQHF	TGCAGTGCTAGAGTAGGTGCGTTTCCACCTAGCAATCAGCCCCAGCATTTT
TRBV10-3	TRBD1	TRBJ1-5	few	CAISAGQGANQPQHF	TGTGCCATCAGTGCCGGACAGGGGGCCAATCAGCCCCAGCATTTT
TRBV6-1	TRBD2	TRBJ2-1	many	CASSVSGGYNEQFF	TGTGCCAGCAGTGTTTCGGGGGGATACAATGAGCAGTTCTTC
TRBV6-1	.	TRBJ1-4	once	CASSAQSTNEKLFF	TGTGCCAGCAGTGCACAATCAACTAATGAAAAACTGTTTTTT
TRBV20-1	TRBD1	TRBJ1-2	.	CSAVTGGADYGYTF	TGCAGTGCTGTGACAGGGGGCGCAGACTATGGCTACACCTTC
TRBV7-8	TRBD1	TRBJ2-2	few	CASSPRQGETGELFF	TGTGCCAGCAGCCCGCGACAGGGGGAAACCGGGGAGCTGTTTTTT
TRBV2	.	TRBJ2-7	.	CASSDAHGGYEQYF	TGTGCCAGCAGTGACGCTCACGGGGGCTACGAGCAGTACTTC
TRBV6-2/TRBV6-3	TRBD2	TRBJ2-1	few	CASSYLAGAPREQFF	TGTGCCAGCAGTTACCTAGCGGGGGCCCCTAGAGAGCAGTTCTTC
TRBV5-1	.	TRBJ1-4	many	CASSLDPNEKLFF	TGCGCCAGCAGCTTGGATCCGAATGAAAAACTGTTTTTT
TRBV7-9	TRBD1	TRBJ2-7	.	CASSSAGTASYEQYF	TGTGCCAGCAGCTCAGCCGGGACAGCCTCCTACGAGCAGTACTTC
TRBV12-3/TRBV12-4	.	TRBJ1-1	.	CASGYYTEAFF	TGTGCCAGTGGGTATTACACTGAAGCTTTCTTT
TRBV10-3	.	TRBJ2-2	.	CAISEGQITGELFF	TGTGCCATCAGTGAGGGACAGATCACCGGGGAGCTGTTTTTT
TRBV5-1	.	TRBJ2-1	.	CASSLLSESYNEQFF	TGCGCCAGCAGCCTTCTTTCGGAGTCCTACAATGAGCAGTTCTTC
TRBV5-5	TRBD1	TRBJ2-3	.	CASSGQGQYTDTQYF	TGTGCCAGCTCGGGACAGGGGCAATACACAGATACGCAGTATTTT
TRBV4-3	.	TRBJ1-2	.	CASSQGMENYGYTF	TGCGCCAGCAGCCAAGGCATGGAGAACTATGGCTACACCTTC
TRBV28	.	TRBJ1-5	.	CASSPGGTDLQPQHF	TGTGCCAGCAGTCCTGGTGGGACCGACCTGCAGCCCCAGCATTTT
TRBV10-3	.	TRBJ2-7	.	CAISYQNEQYF	TGTGCCATCAGTTACCAAAACGAGCAGTACTTC
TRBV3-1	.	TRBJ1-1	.	CASSHGGPDTEAFF	TGTGCCAGCAGCCACGGAGGGCCGGACACTGAAGCTTTCTTT
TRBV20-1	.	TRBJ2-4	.	CSVSALSKNIQHF	TGCAGTGTGAGCGCACTGAGCAAAAACATTCAGCACTTC
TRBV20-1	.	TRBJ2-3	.	CSARGYLVTDTQYF	TGCAGTGCTAGAGGTTATCTGGTTACAGATACGCAGTATTTT
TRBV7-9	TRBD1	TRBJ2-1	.	CASTGTGFHEQFF	TGTGCCAGCACCGGGACAGGGTTTCATGAGCAGTTCTTC
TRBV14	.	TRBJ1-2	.	CASSRDPGNYGYTF	TGTGCCAGCAGCCGAGACCCTGGAAACTATGGCTACACCTTC
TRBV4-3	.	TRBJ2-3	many	CASSQDRSETQYF	TGCGCCAGCAGCCAAGATCGGTCAGAGACGCAGTATTTT
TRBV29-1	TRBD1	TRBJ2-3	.	CSVETGQNTQYF	TGCAGCGTTGAGACAGGGCAAAATACGCAGTATTTT
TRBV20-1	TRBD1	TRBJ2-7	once	CSARKVGDRGVNEQYF	TGCAGTGCTAGAAAAGTCGGGGACAGGGGAGTAAACGAGCAGTACTTC
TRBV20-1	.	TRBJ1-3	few	CSARIGAVSYYQPSTIYF	TGCAGTGCTAGAATTGGGGCAGTCTCTTATTATCAACCTTCCACCATATATTTT
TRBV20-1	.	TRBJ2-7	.	CSATRRRSNSYEQYF	TGCAGTGCTACCCGTCGGAGATCAAACTCCTACGAGCAGTACTTC
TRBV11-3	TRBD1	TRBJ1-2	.	CASSTSIGDSYGYTF	TGTGCCAGCAGCACCTCAATAGGGGACAGCTATGGCTACACCTTC
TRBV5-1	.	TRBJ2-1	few	CASSPDRSDNEQFF	TGCGCCAGCAGCCCGGACAGATCAGACAATGAGCAGTTCTTC
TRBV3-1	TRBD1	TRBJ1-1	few	CASSPGTGVTEAFF	TGTGCCAGCAGCCCCGGGACAGGGGTCACTGAAGCTTTCTTT
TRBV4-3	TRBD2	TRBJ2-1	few	CASSQGRSGGREEQFF	TGCGCCAGCAGCCAAGGTCGTAGCGGGGGCCGGGAAGAGCAGTTCTTC
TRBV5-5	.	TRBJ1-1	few	CASSLIGQYTEAFF	TGTGCCAGCAGCTTGATTGGACAGTACACTGAAGCTTTCTTT
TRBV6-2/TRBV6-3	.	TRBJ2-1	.	CASSYRRGEQFF	TGTGCCAGCAGTTATAGGCGGGGAGAGCAGTTCTTC
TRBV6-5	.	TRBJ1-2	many	CASRLQGGYGYTF	TGTGCCAGCAGGTTACAGGGTGGCTATGGCTACACCTTC
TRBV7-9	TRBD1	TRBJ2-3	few	CASSRRDRGADTQYF	TGTGCCAGCAGCCGCCGGGACAGGGGTGCAGATACGCAGTATTTT
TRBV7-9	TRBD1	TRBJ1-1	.	CASSKGQGQTEAFF	TGTGCCAGCAGCAAAGGACAGGGACAGACTGAAGCTTTCTTT
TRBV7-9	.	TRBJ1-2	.	CASSSQGRSYGYTF	TGTGCCAGCAGCTCCCAGGGCCGGTCCTATGGCTACACCTTC
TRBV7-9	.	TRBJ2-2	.	CASSLEHPTGELFF	TGTGCCAGCAGCTTAGAGCACCCCACCGGGGAGCTGTTTTTT
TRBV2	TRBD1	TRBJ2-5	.	CASWETGNQETQYF	TGTGCCAGCTGGGAGACAGGGAATCAAGAGACCCAGTACTTC
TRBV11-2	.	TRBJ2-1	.	CASTLGAAYNEQFF	TGTGCCAGCACCCTGGGGGCAGCCTACAATGAGCAGTTCTTC